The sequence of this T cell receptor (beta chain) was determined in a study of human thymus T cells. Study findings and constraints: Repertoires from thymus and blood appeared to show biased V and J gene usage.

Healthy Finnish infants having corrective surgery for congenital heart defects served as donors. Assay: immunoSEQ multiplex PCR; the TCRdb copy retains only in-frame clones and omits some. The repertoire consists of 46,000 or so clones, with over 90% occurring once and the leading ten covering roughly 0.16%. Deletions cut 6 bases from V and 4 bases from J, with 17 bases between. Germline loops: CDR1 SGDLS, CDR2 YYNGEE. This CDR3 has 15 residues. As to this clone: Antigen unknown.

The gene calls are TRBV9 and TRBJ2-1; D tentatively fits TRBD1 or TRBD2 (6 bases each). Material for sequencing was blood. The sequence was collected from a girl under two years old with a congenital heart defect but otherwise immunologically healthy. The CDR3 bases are TGTGCCAGCAACCGCGGGACAACCTATTACAATGAGCAGTTCTTC. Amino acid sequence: CASNRGTTYYNEQFF.